This T cell receptor beta chain was observed in a study of prognosis after radiotherapy for stage I lung cancer. V was pared by 7 bases and J by 13 bases, with 11 bases of the junction left unmatched. Germline loops: CDR1 LGHDT, CDR2 YNNKEL (reference sequence). This CDR3 contains 14 residues. This clonotype was counted at least ten times. CDR3 of TCR beta was amplified from genomic DNA via a two-round multiplex PCR. Primers specific to each TRBV and TRBJ gene were used in first-round PCR. Using its own MiXCR run on the multiplex PCR reads, TCRdb lists one record per CDR3 protein. The data show about 20,000 distinct CDR3 sequences, around 44% seen once.

The TCR was taken from a donor over 45 with non-small cell lung cancer. V is TRBV3-1 and J is TRBJ2-1, with 12 bases that match TRBD2. Material: PBMCs, obtained before or after stereotactic body radiation therapy (not recorded which). The CDR3 is CASNLASGRGQQFF. The CDR3, as DNA: TGTGCCAGCAACCTGGCTAGCGGGAGGGGTCAACAGTTCTTC.